This T cell receptor (beta chain) originates from a study of blood T cell repertoires in COVID-19. At the level of the study: Samples representing acute and convalescent COVID-19 were sourced from the United States, Italy and Spain. PBMCs, B-cell-depleted T cells, or T cells were the source of the cDNA or gDNA that made up the material.

The CDR3 has 16 residues. Trimming removed 4 bases at V and 6 bases at J, with 20 bases between. The germline V gene encodes CDR1 SGDLS and CDR2 YYNGEE. Source study methods: It was from reference gene primer amplification that nucleated cell counts were estimated. Libraries were prepared by immunoSEQ multiplex PCR; TCRdb keeps only in-frame clonotypes and omits some of them. That table furnishes V, J and clone size, whereas the DNA furnished D and trimming. The sample records about 120,000 clones, 70% to 90% being singletons. Sequencing was done on a sample of peripheral blood. The clonotype comes from a woman aged 45 to 65 with acute or convalescent COVID-19. The chain combines TRBV9 with TRBJ2-4; D remains ambiguous. CDR3 residues: CASSPSSKPTPNIQYF. CDR3 nucleotide sequence: TGTGCCAGCAGCCCATCATCCAAACCAACACCAAACATTCAGTACTTC.